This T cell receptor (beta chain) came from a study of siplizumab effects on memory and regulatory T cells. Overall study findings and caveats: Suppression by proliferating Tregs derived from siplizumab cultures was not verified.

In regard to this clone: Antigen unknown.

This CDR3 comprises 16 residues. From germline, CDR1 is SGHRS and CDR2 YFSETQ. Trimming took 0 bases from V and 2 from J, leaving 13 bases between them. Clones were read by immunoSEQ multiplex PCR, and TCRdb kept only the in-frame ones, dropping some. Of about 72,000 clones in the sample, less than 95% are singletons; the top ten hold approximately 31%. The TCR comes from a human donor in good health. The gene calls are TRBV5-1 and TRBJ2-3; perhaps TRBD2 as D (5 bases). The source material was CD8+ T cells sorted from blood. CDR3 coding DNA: TGCGCCAGCAGCTTGGAACTGCCTAGCCCCACAGATACGCAGTATTTT. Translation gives CASSLELPSPTDTQYF.